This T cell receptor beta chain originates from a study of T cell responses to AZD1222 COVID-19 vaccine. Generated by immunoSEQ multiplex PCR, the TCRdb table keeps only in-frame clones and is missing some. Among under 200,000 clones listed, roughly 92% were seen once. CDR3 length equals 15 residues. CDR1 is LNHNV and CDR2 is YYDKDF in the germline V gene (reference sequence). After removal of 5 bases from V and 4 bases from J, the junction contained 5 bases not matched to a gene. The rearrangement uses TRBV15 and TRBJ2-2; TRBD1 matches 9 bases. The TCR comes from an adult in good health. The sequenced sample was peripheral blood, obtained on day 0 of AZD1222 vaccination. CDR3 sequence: CATSGDRVGTGELFF. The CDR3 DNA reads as TGTGCCACCAGCGGGGACAGGGTTGGCACCGGGGAGCTGTTTTTT.